These 5 T cell receptor beta chains were sequenced from one sample in a study of shared clonotypes between healthy human individuals. The method was immunoSEQ multiplex PCR; TCRdb's version includes in-frame clones alone and lacks a portion of them. The repertoire includes some 980,000 clones, over 60% of them detected once, and about 1.5% sits in the top ten. Specimen: memory CD4+ T cells sorted from blood. Sample subset: CD45RA-negative fraction. The receptors here all came from a man between 18 and 35 years old in good health.

As regards this clone: The sample contains more than one DNA sequence encoding this CDR3. CDR3 nucleotide sequence: TGCAGCGTTGAAGTAAAACCTAACTATGGCTACACCTTC. Translated: CSVEVKPNYGYTF. This chain connects TRBV29-1 to TRBJ1-2; D gene unclear. Trimming took off 1 base at V and 0 bases at J, with 6 bases between the two ends. The CDR3 is 13 amino acids. Germline values: CDR1 SQVTM, CDR2 ANQGSEA.

The V gene is TRBV11-2, the J gene TRBJ2-7, with D possibly being TRBD1 (5 bases). The CDR3 spans 12 residues. The V end was cut by 2 bases, the J end by 6 bases, with 8 bases between. Germline V gives CDR1 SGHAT, CDR2 FQNNGV. The CDR3 is CASSLQGSEQYF. The CDR3 coding sequence is TGTGCCAGCAGCTTACAGGGTTCCGAGCAGTACTTC. Drawing the rest from reference TRBV11-2 and TRBJ2-7, the complete variable domain is EAGVAQSPRYKIIEKRQSVAFWCNPISGHATLYWYQQILGQGPKLLIQFQNNGVVDDSQLPKDRFSAERLKGVDSTLKIQPAKLEDSAVYLCASSLQGSEQYFGPGTRLTVT.

Points on this clone: This same CDR3 is encoded by further DNA sequences in the sample. CDR3 sequence (DNA): TGTGCCAGCAGTACCGACAGGGTTGGCTATGGCTACACCTTC. This codes for CASSTDRVGYGYTF. The chain is built from TRBV6-1 and TRBJ1-2, with 7 bases that match TRBD1. J gave up 4 bases and V 5 bases, and 7 bases lay outside the gene matches. Germline values: CDR1 MNHNS, CDR2 SASEGT. CDR3 size: 14 residues.

The chain employs TRBV9 and TRBJ2-7; D might be TRBD2 (5 bases). V shed 2 bases and J shed 3 bases, with 18 bases lying between them. This CDR3 region has 16 residues. The germline gives CDR1 SGDLS, CDR2 YYNGEE. The CDR3 coding sequence is TGTGCCAGCAGCGTCCTCCCGGGTCAGGACTTCTACGAGCAGTACTTC. This gives the protein CASSVLPGQDFYEQYF.

This sequence joins TRBV4-2 and TRBJ2-5; 11 nucleotides align to TRBD2. The CDR3 consists of 15 residues. The ends lost 2 bases at V and 5 bases at J; junction bases unmatched: 4. The germline gives CDR1 LGHNA, CDR2 YNFKEQ. CDR3 loop: CASSQRWTSGETQYF. The CDR3 DNA is TGTGCCAGCAGCCAAAGGTGGACTAGCGGGGAGACCCAGTACTTC.